This TCR beta chain was captured in a study of cytomegalovirus exposure and HLA in healthy donors. General observations from the study: With further analysis later on, most CMV-associated TCR beta chains appeared HLA-restricted. Later analysis associated a missense DCLRE1C variant with TCR beta V- and J-gene trimming. Researchers counted around 180 TCR beta chains as cytomegalovirus-associated. Among TCR sequences, most were rare, though some public TCRs appeared in many donors.

Comment on this clone: Antigen specificity is unknown.

This PCR relied on a set of 60 Vbeta primers and 13 Jbeta primers. Generated by immunoSEQ multiplex PCR, the TCRdb table keeps only in-frame clones and is missing some. Counted here are 85,000 to 120,000 clones, 65% to 90% occurring once; the ten biggest clones make up 1.6%. Germline values: CDR1 SGDLS, CDR2 YYNGEE. The CDR3 has 15 residues. The V call is TRBV9, the J call TRBJ2-5, with D perhaps TRBD1 (6 bases). The tail of the sequence fits TRBJ2-7 better, so the J call may be wrong. The TCR originated in a man in his fifties or sixties in good health and CMV-seronegative. Sequencing was done on a sample of PBMCs. In nucleotides, the CDR3 is TGTGCCAGCAGCGTAGGGGCAGGGGATTTTGTCGAGCAGTACTTC. Its protein is CASSVGAGDFVEQYF.